Shown below are 25 T cell receptor beta chains from a single sample sequenced in a study of vaccination effects on CD4 cells after COVID-19 (dated by TCRdb to between 2022 and 2023). To identify antigen-specific CD4+ T cell clonotypes by their expansion, the ViraFEST assay first stimulated PBMC with viral peptide pools and then applied TCR sequencing. After approximately 11 days of culture, CD4+ T cells were isolated with the EasySep CD4+ T cell isolation kit. Library method: the immunoSEQ multiplex PCR assay. As stored in TCRdb, this immuneACCESS dataset retains in-frame rearrangements with V and J assigned. A fraction of the clones does not appear; measured against another copy, unresolved V genes explain less than half of the discrepancy, and the remainder lacks a known reason. Recorded for this sample are approximately 54,000 clones; over 80% of them occurred a single time. The top ten constitute roughly 2.2% of the sample.

No antigens are known for them. The sample was CD4+ T cells from PBMCs cultured with HCoV-229E spike peptides, taken before COVID-19 vaccination. The cell subset or site tag for this specimen amounts to: HCoV-229E spike overlapping peptide pool stimulation. The receptor source for this set is a human donor who received a COVID-19 vaccine.

J is TRBJ2-3 and V is TRBV7-3, with D hard to call. Germline-derived CDR1 and CDR2 are SGHTA and FQGTGA. V was shortened by 1 base and J by 0 bases, with 8 bases between the two germline ends. The CDR3 totals 15 residues. The CDR3 sequence is CASSLSGTSTDTQYF. The CDR3 nucleotides read TGTGCCAGCAGCTTAAGCGGCACTAGCACAGATACGCAGTATTTT.

The genes are TRBV20-1 and TRBJ2-5; the match to TRBD2 covers 9 bases. With V trimmed by 3 bases and J by 5 bases, 4 bases remained unmatched. The germline CDR1 and CDR2 sequences are DFQATT and SNEGSKA (reference sequence). This CDR3 region has 13 residues. The CDR3 sequence: CSASAGGRETQYF. The CDR3, as DNA: TGCAGTGCTAGTGCGGGGGGGCGGGAGACCCAGTACTTC.

The count of this clone is one. CDR3 protein: CASSSGTGFGGYTF. CDR3 bases: TGTGCCAGCAGCTCCGGGACAGGGTTTGGAGGCTACACCTTC. This chain uses TRBV6-2 or TRBV6-3 with TRBJ1-2; TRBD1 agrees at 9 bases. V shed 6 bases and J 8 bases; nucleotides not matched to a gene: 10. CDR1 is MNHEY, CDR2 SVGEGT, per germline. The CDR3 sequence is 14 residues long.

This clone was seen only a few times. This sequence joins TRBV6-5 and TRBJ2-4, with 7 positions matching TRBD1. Per the germline V gene, CDR1 is MNHEY and CDR2 is SVGAGI. J was trimmed by 8 bases and V by 6 bases; bases with no gene match: 10. The CDR3 has 14 amino acids. This chain's CDR3 is CASSYDRVRDIQYF. The DNA for the CDR3 is TGTGCCAGCAGCTACGACAGGGTTAGGGACATTCAGTACTTC.

The genes are TRBV10-1 and TRBJ2-7, with TRBD1 matching 7 bases. This CDR3 has 15 amino acids. Per germline, CDR1 WNHNN and CDR2 SYGVQD (reference sequence). The CDR3 protein is CASSETQGDWCEQYV. The CDR3 DNA sequence: TGCGCCAGTAGTGAAACCCAGGGGGATTGGTGCGAGCAGTACGTC.

The rearrangement joins TRBV6-4 to TRBJ1-1; D is perhaps TRBD1 (5 bases). The CDR3 length is 12 residues. Germline-derived CDR1 and CDR2 are MRHNA and SNTAGT. V was pared by 6 bases and J by 0 bases, with 5 bases between. CDR3 DNA: TGTGCCAGCAGGGGACTGAACACTGAAGCTTTCTTT. Amino acid sequence: CASRGLNTEAFF.

The V call is TRBV30, the J call TRBJ2-7; TRBD1 is a possible D gene (6 bases). CDR3 length: 13 residues. V lost 0 bases and J lost 9, with 15 bases in between. Germline V CDR1 and CDR2: GTSNPN, SVGIG (reference sequence). The CDR3 loop reads CAWSVTGISPQYV. The CDR3 region has the DNA TGTGCCTGGAGTGTAACAGGGATCTCCCCGCAGTACGTC.

J is TRBJ2-7 and V is TRBV5-5; D is possibly TRBD2 (6 bases). The CDR3 sequence is 13 residues long. The germline V gene has CDR1 SGHKS and CDR2 YYEKEE (reference sequence). The V gene lost 6 bases and the J gene lost 3 bases, with 13 bases spanning the gap. The CDR3 here is CASTRDFLYEQYV. In DNA, the CDR3 is TGTGCCAGCACCAGGGACTTCCTCTACGAGCAGTACGTC.

The chain is built from TRBV6-6 and TRBJ1-2; a weak D match, TRBD1 (6 bases). There are 14 residues in the CDR3. Between the trimmed V and J ends, which lost 9 bases and 7 bases, there was a span of 21 bases. From germline, CDR1 is MNHNY and CDR2 SVGAGI (reference sequence). CDR3 protein: CASYDNQGLSGYTF. The CDR3 DNA follows: TGTGCCAGTTACGATAATCAGGGGTTGAGTGGCTACACCTTC.

This clone appeared once. The chain combines TRBV5-5 with TRBJ2-7; D gene ambiguous. The CDR3 length is 15 residues. V was trimmed by 0 bases and J by 0 bases, leaving 10 bases between them. Germline V CDR1 and CDR2: SGHKS, YYEKEE (reference sequence). This CDR3 reads CASSLGVGISYEQYV. The CDR3 region has the DNA TGTGCCAGCAGCTTGGGGGTAGGGATCTCCTACGAGCAGTACGTC.

The chain carries TRBV24-1 and TRBJ1-6; 11 nucleotides align to TRBD1. Unmatched junction bases numbered 8, after V lost 9 bases and J lost 8 bases. The CDR3 extends over 15 amino acids. Germline CDR1 KGHDR, CDR2 SFDVKD. Here the CDR3 reads CATRDRGTLDSPLHF. The CDR3 DNA follows: TGTGCCACCCGGGACAGGGGGACCCTAGATTCACCCCTCCACTTT.

This chain uses TRBV6-1 with TRBJ2-1, with TRBD2 identical over 13 bases. V was clipped by 6 bases and J by 8 bases; unmatched bases: 10. This CDR3 contains 16 residues. Per the germline V gene, CDR1 is MNHNS and CDR2 is SASEGT. Here the CDR3 reads CASRESLAGGPYEQFF. For the CDR3, the DNA is TGTGCCAGCAGGGAATCACTAGCGGGGGGGCCGTATGAGCAGTTCTTC.

The gene calls are TRBV7-8 and TRBJ1-1; tentatively, D is TRBD1 (6 bases). Germline V gene sequence: CDR1 SGHVS, CDR2 FQNEAQ. Trimming removed 1 base from V and 4 bases from J, with 16 bases in between. The CDR3 is 16 residues long. This CDR3 is CASSLVGGTFPTEAFF. The CDR3 DNA is TGTGCCAGCAGCTTAGTTGGGGGCACCTTCCCCACTGAAGCTTTCTTT.

V usage is TRBV5-4 and J usage is TRBJ2-5; TRBD2 matches at 8 bases. The ends lost 4 bases at V and 5 bases at J; junction bases unmatched: 7. The CDR3 is 14 residues long. CDR1 and CDR2 from the germline V gene are SGHNT and YYREEE (reference sequence). In nucleotides, the CDR3 is TGTGCCAGCAGCACCGGGGGGGCTGAGGAGACCCAGTACTTC. As protein: CASSTGGAEETQYF.

The J gene is TRBJ1-1, the V gene TRBV18, with 11 bases aligning to TRBD1. Germline V gives CDR1 KGHSH, CDR2 LQKENI. The CDR3 extends over 16 amino acids. Trimming took 4 bases from V and 4 from J; bases not matched to a gene: 8. As DNA, the CDR3 is TGTGCCAGCTCACGAGGACAGGGGGCGAGGAGCACTGAAGCTTTCTTT. Encoded protein: CASSRGQGARSTEAFF. Variable domain in full (rest from reference TRBV18 and TRBJ1-1): NAGVMQNPRHLVRRRGQEARLRCSPMKGHSHVYWYRQLPEEGLKFMVYLQKENIIDESGMPKERFSAEFPKEGPSILRIQQVVRGDSAAYFCASSRGQGARSTEAFFGQGTRLTVV.

The J gene is TRBJ2-3, the V gene TRBV5-1; 8 bases line up with TRBD1. CDR3 length: 18 residues. The J segment lost 4 bases and the V segment lost 4 bases, leaving 17 bases of the junction unmatched. The germline CDR1 and CDR2 sequences are SGHRS and YFSETQ. CDR3 DNA sequence: TGCGCCAGCAGCACCAAAACCATAGGACAGGGCTATGCAGATACGCAGTATTTT. Its translation is CASSTKTIGQGYADTQYF. Full variable domain (remainder filled in from reference TRBV5-1 and TRBJ2-3): KAGVTQTPRYLIKTRGQQVTLSCSPISGHRSVSWYQQTPGQGLQFLFEYFSETQRNKGNFPGRFSGRQFSNSRSEMNVSTLELGDSALYLCASSTKTIGQGYADTQYFGPGTRLTVL.

CDR3 nucleotide sequence: TGTGCCAGCAGGAAGGGACAGGCCTACGAGCAGTACGTC. Translating gives CASRKGQAYEQYV. The chain carries TRBV6-5 and TRBJ2-7, with 8 positions matching TRBD1. The CDR3 sequence is 13 residues long. Germline loops: CDR1 MNHEY, CDR2 SVGAGI. The trim removed 6 bases at V and 2 bases at J, leaving 3 bases unmatched.

This sequence joins TRBV10-2 and TRBJ2-3; D uncertain. The CDR3 loop spans 12 amino acids. V lost 4 bases and J 8 bases, leaving 10 bases between the germline ends. Germline assignment: CDR1 WSHSY and CDR2 SAAADI. Here the CDR3 DNA reads TGCGCCAGCAGTGGGCGACTCGGTACGCAGTATTTT. It codes for CASSGRLGTQYF.

V gene TRBV28 combines with J gene TRBJ1-6; TRBD1 is a possible D gene (5 bases). Germline loops: CDR1 MDHEN, CDR2 SYDVKM. The V gene lost 6 bases and the J gene lost 4 bases, with 13 bases spanning the gap. This CDR3 has 15 residues. The CDR3 protein is CASSIVRGYNSPLHF. CDR3 DNA sequence: TGTGCCAGCAGCATTGTGCGGGGGTATAATTCACCCCTCCACTTT.

The V gene is TRBV27, the J gene TRBJ1-4, with D hard to call. V was pared by 5 bases and J by 0 bases, with 19 bases between. The length of the CDR3 is 18 residues. The germline V gene encodes CDR1 MNHEY and CDR2 SMNVEV (reference sequence). The CDR3 sequence: CASSQDPPLHTTNEKLFF. The CDR3 DNA is TGTGCCAGCAGTCAGGATCCTCCCCTACATACAACTAATGAAAAACTGTTTTTT. Full variable domain (remainder filled in from reference TRBV27 and TRBJ1-4): EAQVTQNPRYLITVTGKKLTVTCSQNMNHEYMSWYRQDPGLGLRQIYYSMNVEVTDKGDVPEGYKVSRKEKRNFPLILESPSPNQTSLYFCASSQDPPLHTTNEKLFFGSGTQLSVL.

The chain uses TRBV30 and TRBJ1-2; weak D call: TRBD1 (5 bases). The V end was cut by 7 bases, the J end by 5 bases, with 17 bases between. The CDR3 covers 13 residues. Per the germline V gene, CDR1 is GTSNPN and CDR2 is SVGIG (reference sequence). CDR3 sequence reads: CAYDREASYGYTF. The CDR3, as DNA: TGTGCCTACGACAGAGAGGCTTCTTATGGCTACACCTTC. Drawing the rest from reference TRBV30 and TRBJ1-2, the complete variable domain is SQTIHQWPATLVQPVGSPLSLECTVEGTSNPNLYWYRQAAGRGLQLLFYSVGIGQISSEVPQNLSASRPQDRQFILSSKKLLLSDSGFYLCAYDREASYGYTFGSGTRLTVV.

The genes are TRBV7-2 and TRBJ2-3; no reliable D call. Germline-derived CDR1 and CDR2 are SGHTA and FQGNSA. V lost 2 bases and J 4 bases, leaving 7 bases between the germline ends. This CDR3 has 13 residues. The CDR3 loop reads CASSLLYPDTQYF. The CDR3 DNA follows: TGTGCCAGCAGCTTATTGTACCCAGATACGCAGTATTTT.

The chain couples TRBV5-1 to TRBJ2-3, with TRBD2 matching over 9 bases. J was trimmed by 4 bases and V by 2 bases; bases with no gene match: 11. The CDR3 is 17 residues long. The germline V gene encodes CDR1 SGHRS and CDR2 YFSETQ. The CDR3 is CASSFLMSLAGSDTQYF. The CDR3 DNA follows: TGCGCCAGCAGCTTCCTTATGAGCCTAGCGGGGTCAGATACGCAGTATTTT. Drawing the rest from reference TRBV5-1 and TRBJ2-3, the complete variable domain is KAGVTQTPRYLIKTRGQQVTLSCSPISGHRSVSWYQQTPGQGLQFLFEYFSETQRNKGNFPGRFSGRQFSNSRSEMNVSTLELGDSALYLCASSFLMSLAGSDTQYFGPGTRLTVL.

This clone is medium-sized (0.01 to 0.1%) in the sample. The chain has TRBV5-5 and TRBJ2-7; possibly TRBD1 or TRBD2 for D (5 bases each). Trimming pared 3 bases from V and 6 bases from J, leaving 10 bases between. CDR3 size: 12 residues. Germline V gene lookup returns CDR1 SGHKS and CDR2 YYEKEE (reference sequence). In DNA form, the CDR3 reads TGTGCCAGCAGCTACGGGACGATCGAGCAGTACGTC. Translated: CASSYGTIEQYV.

This clone was observed a single time. V and J are TRBV28 and TRBJ1-1; possibly TRBD1 for D (5 bases). Germline-derived CDR1 and CDR2 are MDHEN and SYDVKM. The germline V and J ends were trimmed by 6 bases and 9 bases, with 14 bases remaining between them. The CDR3 totals 12 residues. CDR3 amino acids: CASRSGGKQAFF. Here the CDR3 DNA reads TGTGCCAGCAGGTCGGGGGGGAAACAAGCTTTCTTT.